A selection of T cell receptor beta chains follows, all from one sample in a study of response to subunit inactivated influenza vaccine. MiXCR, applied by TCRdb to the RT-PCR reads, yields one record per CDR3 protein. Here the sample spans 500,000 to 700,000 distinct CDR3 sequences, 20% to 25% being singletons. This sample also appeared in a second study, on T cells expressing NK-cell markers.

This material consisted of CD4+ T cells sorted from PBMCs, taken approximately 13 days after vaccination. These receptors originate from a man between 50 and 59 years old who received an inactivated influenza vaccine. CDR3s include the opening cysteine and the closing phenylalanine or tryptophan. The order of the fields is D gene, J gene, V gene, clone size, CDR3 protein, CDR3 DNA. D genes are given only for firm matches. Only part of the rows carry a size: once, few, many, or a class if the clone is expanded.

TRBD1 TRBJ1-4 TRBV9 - CASSLSTGANEKLFF TGTGCCAGCAGCCTCTCGACAGGGGCCAATGAAAAACTGTTTTTT
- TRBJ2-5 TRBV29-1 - CSVGPGRETQYF TGCAGCGTGGGTCCGGGAAGAGAGACCCAGTACTTC
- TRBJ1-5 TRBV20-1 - CSARETGYNNQPRHF TGCAGTGCTAGAGAAACAGGGTACAACAATCAGCCCCGGCATTTT
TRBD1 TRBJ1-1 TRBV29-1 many CSGTGTANTEAFF TGCAGCGGTACCGGGACAGCCAACACTGAAGCTTTCTTT
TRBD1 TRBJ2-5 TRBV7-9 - CASSPPDRRVETQYF TGTGCCAGCAGCCCCCCGGACAGGAGAGTAGAGACCCAGTACTTC
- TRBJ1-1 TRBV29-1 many CSPWTPGTEAFF TGCAGCCCATGGACACCGGGTACTGAAGCTTTCTTT
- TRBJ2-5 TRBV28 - CASSSPLYQETQYF TGTGCCAGCAGCTCCCCATTGTACCAAGAGACCCAGTACTTC
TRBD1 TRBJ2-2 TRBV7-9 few CASSLSKGQANTGELFF TGTGCCAGCAGCTTATCGAAAGGACAGGCGAACACCGGGGAGCTGTTTTTT
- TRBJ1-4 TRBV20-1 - CSASIQTAGEKLFF TGCAGTGCTAGTATCCAGACAGCGGGAGAAAAACTGTTTTTT
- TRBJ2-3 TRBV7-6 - CASSSSASRDTQYF TGTGCCAGCAGCTCCTCGGCTAGCCGAGATACGCAGTATTTT
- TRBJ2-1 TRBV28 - CASSSPGVDNEQFF TGTGCCAGCAGTTCACCGGGAGTGGACAATGAGCAGTTCTTC
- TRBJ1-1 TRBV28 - CASSPGTVNLGAFF TGTGCCAGCAGCCCCGGGACGGTGAACCTGGGGGCTTTCTTT
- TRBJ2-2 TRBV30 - CAWSVAGETGELFF TGTGCCTGGAGTGTAGCAGGGGAAACCGGGGAGCTGTTTTTT
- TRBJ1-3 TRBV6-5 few CASSFAQGLSGNTIYF TGTGCCAGCAGTTTCGCTCAGGGACTGTCAGGAAACACCATATATTTT
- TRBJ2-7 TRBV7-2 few CASSENQDSSQQYF TGTGCCAGCAGCGAAAACCAGGACAGCAGCCAGCAGTACTTC
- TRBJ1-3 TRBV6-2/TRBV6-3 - CASSYTLPSAGNTIYF TGTGCCAGCAGTTATACTCTTCCCTCCGCTGGAAACACCATATATTTT
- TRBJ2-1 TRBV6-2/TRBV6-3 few CASSYSVRGGQQFF TGTGCCAGCAGTTACTCGGTGAGGGGGGGACAGCAGTTCTTC
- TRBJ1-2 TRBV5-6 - CASSYPTGGYGYTF TGTGCCAGCAGCTATCCGACCGGCGGCTATGGCTACACCTTC
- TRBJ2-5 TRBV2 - CASKQGGEETQYF TGTGCCAGCAAACAGGGGGGGGAAGAGACCCAGTACTTC
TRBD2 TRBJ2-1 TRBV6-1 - CASSKLAGGVSYNEQFF TGTGCCAGCAGCAAACTAGCGGGAGGCGTCTCCTACAATGAGCAGTTCTTC
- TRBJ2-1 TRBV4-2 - CASSQDVRGIAYNEQFF TGTGCCAGCAGCCAAGATGTAAGGGGGATCGCATACAATGAGCAGTTCTTC
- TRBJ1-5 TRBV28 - CASSLTGLGNQPQHF TGTGCCAGCAGTTTAACGGGATTAGGCAATCAGCCCCAGCATTTT
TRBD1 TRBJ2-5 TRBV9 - CASSVGGQGRETQYF TGTGCCAGCAGCGTAGGGGGACAGGGCCGAGAGACCCAGTACTTC
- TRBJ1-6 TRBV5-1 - CASSLGGTANSPLHF TGCGCCAGCAGCTTGGGGGGGACGGCAAATTCACCCCTCCACTTT
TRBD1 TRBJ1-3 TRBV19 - CAKERTGVRGNTIYF TGTGCCAAAGAACGTACAGGGGTTCGCGGAAACACCATATATTTT
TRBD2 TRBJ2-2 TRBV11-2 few CASSLSRPGLERSGELFF TGTGCCAGCAGCTTATCCCGGCCGGGACTAGAGCGGTCCGGGGAGCTGTTTTTT
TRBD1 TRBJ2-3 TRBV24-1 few CATSDRPPGQVTDTQYF TGTGCCACCAGTGATCGTCCTCCGGGACAGGTGACAGATACGCAGTATTTT
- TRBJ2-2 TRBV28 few CASSPGGGAGELFF TGTGCCAGCAGTCCGGGGGGCGGTGCCGGGGAGCTGTTTTTT
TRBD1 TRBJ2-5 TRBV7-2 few CASSQTGTAQETQYF TGTGCCAGCAGCCAAACCGGGACAGCACAAGAGACCCAGTACTTC
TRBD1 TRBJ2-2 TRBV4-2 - CASSLGDQGAGGELFF TGTGCCAGCAGCCTCGGCGATCAGGGGGCTGGCGGGGAGCTGTTTTTT
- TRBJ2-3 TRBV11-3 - CASSSKSTSTDTQYF TGTGCCAGCAGCTCCAAGTCAACAAGCACAGATACGCAGTATTTT
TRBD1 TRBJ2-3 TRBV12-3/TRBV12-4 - CASSPRDRGPDTQYF TGTGCCAGCAGTCCCCGGGACAGGGGGCCAGATACGCAGTATTTT
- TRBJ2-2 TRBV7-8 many CASRGGAGELFF TGTGCCAGCAGGGGCGGGGCCGGGGAGCTGTTTTTT
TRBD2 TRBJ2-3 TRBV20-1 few CSASGTSELDTQYF TGCAGTGCTAGTGGGACTAGCGAACTAGATACGCAGTATTTT
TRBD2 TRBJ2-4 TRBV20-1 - CSARTSGKNIQYF TGCAGTGCTCGGACTAGCGGAAAAAACATTCAGTACTTC
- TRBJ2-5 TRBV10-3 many CAISDRAKETQYF TGTGCCATCAGTGACAGGGCGAAAGAGACCCAGTACTTC
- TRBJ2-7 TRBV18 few CASSPSASYEQYF TGTGCCAGCTCACCGTCCGCTTCCTACGAGCAGTACTTC
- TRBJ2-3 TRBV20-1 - CSAISNLKNTDTQYF TGCAGTGCTATCAGTAATCTCAAAAACACAGATACGCAGTATTTT
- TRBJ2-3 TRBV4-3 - CASSQSPETQDRMDTQYF TGCGCCAGCAGCCAGTCCCCCGAGACACAAGACCGGATGGATACGCAGTATTTT
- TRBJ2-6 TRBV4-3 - CASSQALSGANVLTF TGCGCCAGCAGCCAAGCACTCTCCGGGGCCAACGTCCTGACTTTC
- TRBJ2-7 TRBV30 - CAWRPVGGPYEQYF TGTGCCTGGAGGCCAGTGGGGGGCCCCTACGAGCAGTACTTC
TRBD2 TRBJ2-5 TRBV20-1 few CSARGLAGAAQETQYF TGCAGTGCTAGAGGGCTAGCGGGAGCCGCTCAAGAGACCCAGTACTTC
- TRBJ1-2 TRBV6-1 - CASSPYPGQNYGYTF TGTGCCAGCAGTCCCTATCCCGGACAAAACTATGGCTACACCTTC
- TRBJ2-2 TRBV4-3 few CASSQDRGSGPTGELFF TGCGCCAGCAGCCAAGATCGGGGTAGCGGACCCACCGGGGAGCTGTTTTTT
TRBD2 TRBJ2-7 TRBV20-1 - CVTGTSSYEQYF TGTGTAACCGGGACTAGCTCCTACGAGCAGTACTTC
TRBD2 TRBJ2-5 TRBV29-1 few CSVEDRRLAVQETQYF TGCAGCGTTGAAGATCGTCGGCTAGCGGTCCAAGAGACCCAGTACTTC
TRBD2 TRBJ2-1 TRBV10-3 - CAISVSLGGAGLDEQFF TGTGCCATCAGTGTAAGTTTAGGTGGAGCGGGATTAGATGAGCAGTTCTTC
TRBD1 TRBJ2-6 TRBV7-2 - CASSLAWTGSSGANVLTF TGTGCCAGCAGCTTAGCGTGGACAGGGAGCTCTGGGGCCAACGTCCTGACTTTC
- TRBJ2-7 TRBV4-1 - CASSQDMAGLAYEQYF TGCGCCAGCAGCCAAGATATGGCCGGCCTCGCCTACGAGCAGTACTTC
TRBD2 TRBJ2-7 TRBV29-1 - CSVGGLALYEQYF TGCAGCGTTGGGGGACTAGCGCTCTACGAGCAGTACTTC
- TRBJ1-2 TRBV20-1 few CSDRRTNYGYTF TGCAGTGACAGACGGACTAACTATGGCTACACCTTC
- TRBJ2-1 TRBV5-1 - CASSPGVAGLNEQFF TGCGCCAGCAGCCCCGGAGTAGCCGGACTCAATGAGCAGTTCTTC
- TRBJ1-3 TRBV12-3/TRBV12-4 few CASSFTTDPGNTIYF TGTGCCAGCAGTTTCACTACCGATCCTGGAAACACCATATATTTT
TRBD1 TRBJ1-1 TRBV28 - CATGQGVSGGSTEAFF TGTGCCACGGGACAGGGAGTGTCTGGCGGGAGCACTGAAGCTTTCTTT
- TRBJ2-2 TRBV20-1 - CSLVFNGELFF TGCAGTCTAGTTTTTAACGGGGAGCTGTTTTTT
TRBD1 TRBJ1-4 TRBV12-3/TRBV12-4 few CASSARDRLNEKLFF TGTGCCAGCAGTGCAAGGGACAGGTTGAACGAAAAACTGTTTTTT
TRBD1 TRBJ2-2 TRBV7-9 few CASSFWTGRSTGELFF TGTGCCAGCAGCTTTTGGACAGGGAGGAGCACCGGGGAGCTGTTTTTT
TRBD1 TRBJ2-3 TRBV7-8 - CASTPTGIPDTQYF TGTGCCAGCACCCCGACAGGGATTCCAGATACGCAGTATTTT
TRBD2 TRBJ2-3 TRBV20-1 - CSARGGATDTQYF TGCAGTGCCCGCGGGGGGGCAACTGATACGCAGTATTTT
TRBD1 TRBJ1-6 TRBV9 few CASSATGAGGNSPLHF TGTGCCAGCAGCGCGACCGGCGCAGGGGGAAATTCACCCCTCCACTTT